Sequencing of this TCR beta chain was carried out in a study of tumor-infiltrating lymphocytes in primary liver carcinoma. There are many counts of this clonotype. Co-extracted RNA and DNA came from approximately 20-30 mg of unsorted bulk tissue. Surgical resection was used to treat these primary liver carcinoma patients. V dropped 1 base and J dropped 6; count of bases not matched to a gene: 15. The CDR3 sequence is 18 residues long. The V gene's germline CDR1 is SGHKS and CDR2 YYEKEE (reference sequence). TCR beta cDNA was made from 500 ng total RNA with a constant-region primer. TCR beta libraries came from three nested multiplex PCR rounds using slightly modified ARM-PCR. Rounds one and two of PCR, each of roughly 10 cycles, were primed with TRBV1-TRBV30 forward primers and a C-beta reverse primer. TCRdb redid the calling of the multiplex PCR reads with MiXCR, one entry per CDR3 protein. This table holds about 41,000 distinct CDR3 sequences, over 70% found once.

The chain couples TRBV5-5 to TRBJ2-1, with 8 bases aligning to TRBD1. The sequence came from a man in his forties or fifties with primary liver carcinoma and hepatitis B virus infection. Material: liver tumor tissue from sampling region 2. Described subset: tumor region T2, inferior pole. The CDR3 here is CASSLYVLVGQGSNEQFF. In DNA form, the CDR3 reads TGTGCCAGCAGCTTGTACGTGTTGGTAGGACAGGGTAGCAATGAGCAGTTCTTC.